These T cell receptor beta chains were read from a single sample in a study of response to subunit inactivated influenza vaccine. Via MiXCR, TCRdb re-called the RT-PCR reads, giving one row per CDR3 protein. The table records roughly 630,000 distinct CDR3 sequences, around 15% of them present only once. This material consisted of PBMCs from blood, taken less than 15 days before vaccination. The source of these receptors is a man aged 50 or older who received an inactivated influenza vaccine. Each CDR3 is given with its conserved first and last residue.

J: TRBJ2-7; V: TRBV5-1; CDR3: CASSQDNSYEQYF
J: TRBJ1-5; V: TRBV7-2; CDR3: CASRPGFSNQPQHF
J: TRBJ2-1; V: TRBV4-1; CDR3: CASSQDDRGYNEQFF
J: TRBJ2-1; V: TRBV5-1; CDR3: CASRRLADYNEQFF
J: TRBJ1-4; V: TRBV4-3; CDR3: CASSQDHRGNEKLFF
J: TRBJ1-2; V: TRBV12-3/TRBV12-4; CDR3: CASSDTGTGLQHF
J: TRBJ1-1; V: TRBV19; CDR3: CASSTPLGQGPEAFF
J: TRBJ2-3; V: TRBV24-1; CDR3: CATGQGGTDTQYF
J: TRBJ2-7; V: TRBV18; CDR3: CASSPLQGMSEQYF
J: TRBJ2-2; V: TRBV5-1; CDR3: CASSLRPNTGELFF
J: TRBJ1-1; V: TRBV4-1; CDR3: CASSQILFRTDEAFF
J: TRBJ2-5; V: TRBV7-8; CDR3: CASSLPNQETQYF
J: TRBJ2-7; V: TRBV7-2; CDR3: CASSSSRLVPEQYF
J: TRBJ2-1; V: TRBV20-1; CDR3: CSAAAWGRAYNEQFF
J: TRBJ2-3; V: TRBV19; CDR3: CASSNQVGGDTQYF
J: TRBJ2-1; V: TRBV18; CDR3: CASGTSVGNEQFF
J: TRBJ2-1; V: TRBV7-9; CDR3: CASEGLAYNEQFF
J: TRBJ2-3; V: TRBV7-2; CDR3: CASSLQAVGTDTQYF
J: TRBJ2-2; V: TRBV10-3; CDR3: CAISERTGNGELFF
J: TRBJ1-5; V: TRBV6-2/TRBV6-3; CDR3: CASSPSGNGQPQHF
J: TRBJ2-7; V: TRBV28; CDR3: CASSFAGSESSYEQYF
J: TRBJ2-3; V: TRBV5-6; CDR3: CASSAGGAEDTQYF
J: TRBJ2-7; V: TRBV6-5; CDR3: CASSSGHRLDKQYF
J: TRBJ1-1; V: TRBV29-1; CDR3: CSVDGGNTEAFF
J: TRBJ2-7; V: TRBV7-2; CDR3: CASSSSPGYQNYEQYF
J: TRBJ2-5; V: TRBV28; CDR3: CASSPGQGAEETQYF
J: TRBJ2-7; V: TRBV20-1; CDR3: CSAETSGKTNEQYF
J: TRBJ2-3; V: TRBV4-1; CDR3: CASSRQGAVPDTQYF
J: TRBJ1-4; V: TRBV20-1; CDR3: CSARGPGQGNEKLFF
J: TRBJ2-7; V: TRBV15; CDR3: CATSRESGYEQYF
J: TRBJ2-2; V: TRBV5-4; CDR3: CASSSSGQHNTGELFF
J: TRBJ1-2; V: TRBV24-1; CDR3: CATPMAKYGYTF
J: TRBJ2-2; V: TRBV5-1; CDR3: CASSDSVAMTGELFF
J: TRBJ2-7; V: TRBV29-1; CDR3: CSVASTLAGGPHEQYF
J: TRBJ2-7; V: TRBV25-1; CDR3: CASSNRESSYEQYF
J: TRBJ2-5; V: TRBV6-5; CDR3: CASRYNGAQETQYF
J: TRBJ2-1; V: TRBV5-1; CDR3: CASSLETGLMEQFF
J: TRBJ2-5; V: TRBV3-1; CDR3: CASSQEDQGEETQYF
J: TRBJ1-2; V: TRBV6-1; CDR3: CASTPTSSREGGYTF
J: TRBJ1-5; V: TRBV19; CDR3: CASSILHGTVRNQPQHF
J: TRBJ2-1; V: TRBV9; CDR3: CASSDYLTGNEQFF
J: TRBJ1-1; V: TRBV6-1; CDR3: CASSESGGHTEAFF
J: TRBJ2-1; V: TRBV4-3; CDR3: CASSQSLADANNEQFF
J: TRBJ2-7; V: TRBV7-6; CDR3: CASSLAISGSSYEQYF